These 6 T cell receptor beta chains were sequenced from one sample in a study of control samples from healthy donors and cancer patients. Method: immunoSEQ multiplex PCR; TCRdb's copy keeps in-frame clones and lacks some. This table holds about 120,000 clones, roughly 91% found once. Specimen: blood. The receptors stem from a woman aged 70-85 years in good health.

The chain joins TRBV19 to TRBJ2-3; TRBD2 is a possible D gene (6 bases). The CDR3 is 15 amino acids. The germline V gene encodes CDR1 LNHDA and CDR2 SQIVND (reference sequence). Trimming left V 3 bases short and J 0 bases short, with 10 bases between. In nucleotides, the CDR3 is TGTGCCAGTAGTATCATGGCGGGGAGCACAGATACGCAGTATTTT. Protein product: CASSIMAGSTDTQYF.

The J gene is TRBJ1-5, the V gene TRBV19; possibly TRBD1 for D (5 bases). The V gene lost 7 bases and the J gene lost 15 bases, with 25 bases spanning the gap. The germline gives CDR1 LNHDA, CDR2 SQIVND (reference sequence). The CDR3 covers 14 residues. The CDR3 DNA is TGTGCCAGTAAGTTGGGAGGGGCGGATTATGTCTCGCATTTT. This gives the protein CASKLGGADYVSHF.

V usage is TRBV10-3 and J usage is TRBJ2-2; TRBD1 matches at 7 bases. V shed 3 bases and J 2 bases; nucleotides not matched to a gene: 15. CDR1 and CDR2 from the germline V gene are ENHRY and SYGVKD. The CDR3 consists of 19 residues. The CDR3 nucleotides read TGTGCCATCAGTGATGTAGGGGGCCGGTTGGCGTCTAACACCGGGGAGCTGTTTTTT. Translated: CAISDVGGRLASNTGELFF.

This sequence joins TRBV5-1 and TRBJ1-1; D not resolved. Germline values: CDR1 SGHRS, CDR2 YFSETQ. V was trimmed by 2 bases and J by 10 bases, leaving 12 bases between them. This CDR3 has 12 amino acids. CDR3 loop: CASSFGDSGAFF. The CDR3 nucleotides are TGCGCCAGCAGCTTCGGAGATTCCGGAGCTTTCTTT.

V is TRBV6-5 and J is TRBJ1-2; unclear D gene. This CDR3 is 13 amino acids long. Trimming shortened V by 6 bases and J by 0 bases, and 8 bases separated the two germline ends. Germline CDR1 reads MNHEY; CDR2 reads SVGAGI. The CDR3 DNA is TGTGCCAGCAGAGCGACGGCTAACTATGGCTACACCTTC. Protein product: CASRATANYGYTF.

DNA for the CDR3: TGTGCCAGCAGTTCCCTCCAGGGTGGAGAGACCCAGTACTTC. Amino acids: CASSSLQGGETQYF. The chain couples TRBV27 to TRBJ2-5; TRBD1 is a possible D gene (5 bases). Trimming removed 4 bases from V and 4 bases from J, with 13 bases in between. Germline assignment: CDR1 MNHEY and CDR2 SMNVEV (reference sequence). The CDR3 is made up of 14 amino acids.